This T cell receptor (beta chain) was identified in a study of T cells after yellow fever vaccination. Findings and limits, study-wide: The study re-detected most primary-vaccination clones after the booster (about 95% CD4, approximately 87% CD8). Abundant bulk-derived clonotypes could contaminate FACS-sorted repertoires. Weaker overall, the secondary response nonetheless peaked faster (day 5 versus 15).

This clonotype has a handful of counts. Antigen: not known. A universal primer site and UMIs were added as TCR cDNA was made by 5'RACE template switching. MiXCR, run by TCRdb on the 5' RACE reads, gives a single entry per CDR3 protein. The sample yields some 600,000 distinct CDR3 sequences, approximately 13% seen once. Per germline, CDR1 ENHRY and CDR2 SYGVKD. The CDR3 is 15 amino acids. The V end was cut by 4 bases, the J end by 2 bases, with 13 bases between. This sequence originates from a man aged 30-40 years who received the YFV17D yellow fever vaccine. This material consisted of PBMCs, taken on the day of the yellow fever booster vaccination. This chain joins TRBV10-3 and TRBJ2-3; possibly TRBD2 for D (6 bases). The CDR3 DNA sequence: TGTGCCATCAGTGTCGGAGGGAAACACACAGATACGCAGTATTTT. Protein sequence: CAISVGGKHTDTQYF.